The T cell receptor (beta chain) described here comes from a study of shared clonotypes between healthy human individuals. Study at large: The composition of the donors was two women and three men aged 18 to 49.

V shed 5 bases and J shed 0 bases, with 8 bases lying between them. CDR1 is LNHDA, CDR2 SQIVND, per germline (reference sequence). The CDR3 extends over 15 amino acids. Notes on the study in general: Relative to memory subsets, naive subsets generally showed larger estimated richness. An anticipated effect of sequencing depth on clonotype sharing among donors was recognized.

Note on this clone: Antigen unknown.

Sorted-subset replicate PCR reactions contained roughly 200 ng DNA, corresponding to about 30,000 T cell genomes. Assay used: immunoSEQ multiplex PCR; TCRdb lists only in-frame clones, some missing. The sample records about 1 million clones, approximately 70% being singletons. Material for sequencing was memory CD4+ T cells sorted from blood. Subset given: CD45RA-negative fraction. This receptor was obtained from a man aged 18-30 years in good health. This sequence joins TRBV19 and TRBJ2-6, with D uncertain. The CDR3 nucleotides read TGTGCCAGTAGTGTCCAAGACTCTGGGGCCAACGTCCTGACTTTC. It yields the protein CASSVQDSGANVLTF. Based on the CDR3 plus reference TRBV19 and TRBJ2-6, the full variable domain is DGGITQSPKYLFRKEGQNVTLSCEQNLNHDAMYWYRQDPGQGLRLIYYSQIVNDFQKGDIAEGYSVSREKKESFPLTVTSAQKNPTAFYLCASSVQDSGANVLTFGAGSRLTVL.